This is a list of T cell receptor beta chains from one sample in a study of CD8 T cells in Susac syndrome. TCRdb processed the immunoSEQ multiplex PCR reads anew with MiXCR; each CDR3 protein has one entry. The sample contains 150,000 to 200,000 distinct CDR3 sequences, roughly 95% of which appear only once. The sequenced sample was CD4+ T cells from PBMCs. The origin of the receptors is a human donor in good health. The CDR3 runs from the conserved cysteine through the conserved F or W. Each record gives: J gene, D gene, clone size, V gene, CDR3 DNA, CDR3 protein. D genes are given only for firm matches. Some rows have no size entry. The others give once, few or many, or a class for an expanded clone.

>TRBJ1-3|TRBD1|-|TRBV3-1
TGTGCCAGCACCCAGGGGGCTGAAAACACCATATATTTT
CASTQGAENTIYF
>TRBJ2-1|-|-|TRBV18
TGTGCCAGCTCACCCCTTGGGGAATACAATGAGCAGTTCTTC
CASSPLGEYNEQFF
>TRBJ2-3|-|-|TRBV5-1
TGCGCCAGCAGCTTGGATCCGGGGGCGACAGATACGCAGTATTTT
CASSLDPGATDTQYF
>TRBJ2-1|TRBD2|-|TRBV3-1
TGTGCCAGCAGCCTCGTACTAGCGGGGTATTCCAATGAGCAGTTCTTC
CASSLVLAGYSNEQFF
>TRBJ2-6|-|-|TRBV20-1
TGCAGTGCTAGCATTTCTGGGGCCAACGTCCTGACTTTC
CSASISGANVLTF
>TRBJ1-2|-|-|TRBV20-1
TGCAGTGCTGCTCCTATGGACACCTATGGCTACACCTTC
CSAAPMDTYGYTF
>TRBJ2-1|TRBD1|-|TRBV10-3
TGTGCCATCAGTGAGCAGGACAGGGGGCTACTTAGTGAGCAGTTCTTC
CAISEQDRGLLSEQFF
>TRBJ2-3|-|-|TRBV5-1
TGCGCCAGCAGAACCTTGGGGGTTAGCACAGATACGCAGTATTTT
CASRTLGVSTDTQYF
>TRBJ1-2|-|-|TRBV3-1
TGTGCCAGCAGCCAAGATGTGGCTCGCGGCGGCTACACCTTC
CASSQDVARGGYTF
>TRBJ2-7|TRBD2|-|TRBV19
TGTGCCAGTAGCCGGGAGGGAACCTACGAGCAGTACTTC
CASSREGTYEQYF
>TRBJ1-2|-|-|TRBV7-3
TGTGCCAGCAGCTTCGCAGAGAACTATGGCTACACCTTC
CASSFAENYGYTF
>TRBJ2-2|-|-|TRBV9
TGTGCCAGCAGCGCCACTGGGAACACCGGGGAGCTGTTTTTT
CASSATGNTGELFF
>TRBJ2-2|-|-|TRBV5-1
TGCGCCAGCCACTTAGGGACGGCGAACACCGGGGAGCTGTTTTTT
CASHLGTANTGELFF
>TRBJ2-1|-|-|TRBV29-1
TGCAGCGTTGAAGTAGGGAGACTGTACTACTACAATGAGCAGTTCTTC
CSVEVGRLYYYNEQFF
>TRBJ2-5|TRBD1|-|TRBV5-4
TGTGCCAGCAGCTTGGGGCAGGGGGATCGGACCCAGTACTTC
CASSLGQGDRTQYF
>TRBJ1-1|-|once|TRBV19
TGTGCCAGTTCGCAGGTGGGGTTGGGCACTGAAGCTTTCTTT
CASSQVGLGTEAFF
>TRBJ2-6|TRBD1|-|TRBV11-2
TGTGCCAGCAGCTTAAGTGGACCACAGGGGGCGGGGGCTGGGGCCAACGTCCTGACTTTC
CASSLSGPQGAGAGANVLTF
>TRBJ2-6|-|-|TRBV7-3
TGTGCCAGCACACAGGGTGCTTCTGGGGCCAACGTCCTGACTTTC
CASTQGASGANVLTF
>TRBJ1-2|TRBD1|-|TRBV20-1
TGCAGTGCTACCGGGGGACAGATTCTCTATGGCTACACCTTC
CSATGGQILYGYTF
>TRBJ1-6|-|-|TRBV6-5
TGTGCCAGCAGTTATATGTCAGGGACTAATTCACCCCTCCACTTT
CASSYMSGTNSPLHF
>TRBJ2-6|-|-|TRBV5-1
TGCGCCAGCAGCTTTCAGGGTTCTGGGGCCAACGTCCTGACTTTC
CASSFQGSGANVLTF
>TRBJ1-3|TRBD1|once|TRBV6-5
TGTGCCAGCAGTTACGCGGCGGGAAGGGACAGGGGAAACACCATATATTTT
CASSYAAGRDRGNTIYF